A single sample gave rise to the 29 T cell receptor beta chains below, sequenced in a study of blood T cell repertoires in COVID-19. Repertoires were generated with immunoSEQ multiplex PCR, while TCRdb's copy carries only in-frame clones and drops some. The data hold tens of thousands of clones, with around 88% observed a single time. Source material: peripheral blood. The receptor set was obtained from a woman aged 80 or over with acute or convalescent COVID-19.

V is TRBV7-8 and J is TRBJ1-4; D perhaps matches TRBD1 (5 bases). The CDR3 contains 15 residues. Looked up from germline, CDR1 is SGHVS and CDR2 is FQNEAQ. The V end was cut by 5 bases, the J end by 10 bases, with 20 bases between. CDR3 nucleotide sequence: TGTGCCAGCAGCACCGCACAGGCCCTGGGCGGAAAACTGTTTTTT. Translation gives CASSTAQALGGKLFF.

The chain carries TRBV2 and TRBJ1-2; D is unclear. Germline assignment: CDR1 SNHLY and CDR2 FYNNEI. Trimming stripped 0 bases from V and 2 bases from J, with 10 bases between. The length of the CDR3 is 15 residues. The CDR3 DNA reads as TGTGCCAGCAGTGAAGCCCGGGTCGGCAACTATGGCTACACCTTC. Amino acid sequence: CASSEARVGNYGYTF.

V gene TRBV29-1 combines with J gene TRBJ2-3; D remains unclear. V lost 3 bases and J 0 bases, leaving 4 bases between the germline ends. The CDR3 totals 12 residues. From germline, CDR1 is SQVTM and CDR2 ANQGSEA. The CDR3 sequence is CSVEASTDTQYF. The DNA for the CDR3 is TGCAGCGTTGAGGCTAGCACAGATACGCAGTATTTT.

CDR3 DNA: TGTGCCAGCAGCTTAGACGGGGGGACCCAGTACTTC. It is translated as CASSLDGGTQYF. This chain links TRBV11-2 with TRBJ2-5, with D tentatively TRBD2 (6 bases). V lost 0 bases and J lost 7, with 6 bases in between. From germline, CDR1 is SGHAT and CDR2 FQNNGV. The CDR3 is 12 residues long.

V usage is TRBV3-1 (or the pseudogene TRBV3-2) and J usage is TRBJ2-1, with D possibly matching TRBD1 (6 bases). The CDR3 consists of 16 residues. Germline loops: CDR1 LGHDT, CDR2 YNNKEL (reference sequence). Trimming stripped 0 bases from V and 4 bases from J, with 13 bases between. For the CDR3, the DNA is TGTGCCAGCAGCCAAGATCTAACAGGGTATTACAATGAGCAGTTCTTC. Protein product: CASSQDLTGYYNEQFF.

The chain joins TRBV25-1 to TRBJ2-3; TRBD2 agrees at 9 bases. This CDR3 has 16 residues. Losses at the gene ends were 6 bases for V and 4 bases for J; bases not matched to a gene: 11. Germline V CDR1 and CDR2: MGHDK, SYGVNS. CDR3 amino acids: CASSPLSGGPSDTQYF. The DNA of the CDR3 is TGTGCCAGCAGCCCTCTGAGCGGGGGGCCATCAGATACGCAGTATTTT.

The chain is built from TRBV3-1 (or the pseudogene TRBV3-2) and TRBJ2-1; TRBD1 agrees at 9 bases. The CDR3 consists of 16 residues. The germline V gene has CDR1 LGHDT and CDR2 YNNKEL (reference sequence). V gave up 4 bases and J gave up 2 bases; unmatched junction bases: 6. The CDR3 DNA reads TGTGCCAGCAGCCGACTTTGGGACAGGGCCTACAATGAGCAGTTCTTC. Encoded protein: CASSRLWDRAYNEQFF.

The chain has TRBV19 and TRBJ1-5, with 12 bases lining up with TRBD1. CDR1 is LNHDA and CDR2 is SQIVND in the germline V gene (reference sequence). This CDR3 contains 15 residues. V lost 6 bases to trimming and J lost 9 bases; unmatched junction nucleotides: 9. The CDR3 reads CASRRDRGPRPPQHF. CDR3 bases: TGTGCCAGTAGAAGGGACAGGGGGCCTCGGCCGCCCCAGCATTTT.

CDR3: CASSLRVPNTEAFF. The CDR3 region has the DNA TGTGCCAGCAGTTTGCGGGTCCCGAACACTGAAGCTTTCTTT. The chain uses TRBV27 and TRBJ1-1; D is ambiguous. Trimming removed 3 bases at V and 1 base at J, with 9 bases between. Germline loops: CDR1 MNHEY, CDR2 SMNVEV (reference sequence). CDR3 size: 14 residues.

The CDR3 DNA is TGTGCCAGCAGCTCCGCCGGGGACAGCACCCAAGAGACCCAGTACTTC. Its translation: CASSSAGDSTQETQYF. The chain joins TRBV5-4 to TRBJ2-5; 7 bases fit TRBD1. From germline, CDR1 is SGHNT and CDR2 YYREEE (reference sequence). The J segment lost 1 base and the V segment lost 3 bases, leaving 9 bases of the junction unmatched. The CDR3 length is 16 residues.

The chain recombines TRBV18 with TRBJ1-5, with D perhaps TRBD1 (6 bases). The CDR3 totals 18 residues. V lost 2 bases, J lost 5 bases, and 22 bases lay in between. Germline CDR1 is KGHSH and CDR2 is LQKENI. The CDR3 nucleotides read TGTGCCAGCTCACCAGCCAGGGGTGGGAAGGCCGGCTATCAGCCCCAGCATTTT. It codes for CASSPARGGKAGYQPQHF. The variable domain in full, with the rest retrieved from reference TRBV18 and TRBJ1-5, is NAGVMQNPRHLVRRRGQEARLRCSPMKGHSHVYWYRQLPEEGLKFMVYLQKENIIDESGMPKERFSAEFPKEGPSILRIQQVVRGDSAAYFCASSPARGGKAGYQPQHFGDGTRLSIL.

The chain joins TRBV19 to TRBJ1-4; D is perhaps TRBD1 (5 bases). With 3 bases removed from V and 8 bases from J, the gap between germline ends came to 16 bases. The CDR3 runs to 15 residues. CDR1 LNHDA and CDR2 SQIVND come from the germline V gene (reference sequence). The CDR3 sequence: CASSMGVGHPEKLFF. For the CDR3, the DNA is TGTGCCAGTAGTATGGGTGTCGGACATCCCGAAAAACTGTTTTTT.

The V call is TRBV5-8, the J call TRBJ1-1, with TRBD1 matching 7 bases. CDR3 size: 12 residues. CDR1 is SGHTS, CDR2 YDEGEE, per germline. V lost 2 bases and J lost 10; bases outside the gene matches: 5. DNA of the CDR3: TGTGCCAGCAGCTTCCGACAGGGTGGAGCTTTCTTT. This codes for CASSFRQGGAFF.

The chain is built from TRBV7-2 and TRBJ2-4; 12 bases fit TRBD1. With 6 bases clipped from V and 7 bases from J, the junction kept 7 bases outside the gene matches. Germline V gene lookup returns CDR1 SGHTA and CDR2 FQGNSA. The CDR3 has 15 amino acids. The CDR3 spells CASRGGTGGGNIQYF. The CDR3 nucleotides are TGTGCCAGCAGGGGCGGGACAGGGGGCGGGAACATTCAGTACTTC.

CDR3 bases: TGTGCCAGCAGACCGTCACGGACGGGAGGGGGCAGGCAGCCCCAGCATTTT. It specifies CASRPSRTGGGRQPQHF. The rearrangement uses TRBV27 and TRBJ1-5; TRBD1 agrees at 7 bases. CDR3 size: 17 residues. The V segment lost 6 bases and the J segment 7 bases; nucleotides outside the gene matches: 18. Per germline, CDR1 MNHEY and CDR2 SMNVEV (reference sequence).

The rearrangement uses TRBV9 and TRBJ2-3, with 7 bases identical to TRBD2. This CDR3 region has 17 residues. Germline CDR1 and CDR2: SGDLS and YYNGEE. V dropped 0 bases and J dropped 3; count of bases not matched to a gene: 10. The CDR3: CASSVDWRGSATDTQYF. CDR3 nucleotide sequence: TGTGCCAGCAGCGTAGACTGGCGCGGGAGCGCTACAGATACGCAGTATTTT. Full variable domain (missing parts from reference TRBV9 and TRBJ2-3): DSGVTQTPKHLITATGQRVTLRCSPRSGDLSVYWYQQSLDQGLQFLIQYYNGEERAKGNILERFSAQQFPDLHSELNLSSLELGDSALYFCASSVDWRGSATDTQYFGPGTRLTVL.

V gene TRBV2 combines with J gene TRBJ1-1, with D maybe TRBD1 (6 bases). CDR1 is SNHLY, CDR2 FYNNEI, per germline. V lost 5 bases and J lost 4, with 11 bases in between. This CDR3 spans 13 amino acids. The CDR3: CASSKGGVTEAFF. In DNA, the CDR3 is TGTGCCAGCAGTAAAGGGGGGGTCACTGAAGCTTTCTTT.

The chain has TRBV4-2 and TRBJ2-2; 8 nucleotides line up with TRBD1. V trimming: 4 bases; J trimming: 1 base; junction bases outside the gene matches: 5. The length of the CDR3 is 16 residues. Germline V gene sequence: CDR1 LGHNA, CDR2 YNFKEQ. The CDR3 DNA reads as TGTGCCAGCAGCCGGACAGGGACAGAGAACACCGGGGAGCTGTTTTTT. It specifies CASSRTGTENTGELFF.

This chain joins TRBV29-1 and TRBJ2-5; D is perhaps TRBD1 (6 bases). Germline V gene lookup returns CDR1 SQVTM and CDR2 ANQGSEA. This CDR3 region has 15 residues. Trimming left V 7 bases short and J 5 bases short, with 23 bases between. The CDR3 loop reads CSAEALQGRRETQYF. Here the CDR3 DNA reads TGCAGCGCCGAGGCCTTACAGGGTCGGAGGGAGACCCAGTACTTC.

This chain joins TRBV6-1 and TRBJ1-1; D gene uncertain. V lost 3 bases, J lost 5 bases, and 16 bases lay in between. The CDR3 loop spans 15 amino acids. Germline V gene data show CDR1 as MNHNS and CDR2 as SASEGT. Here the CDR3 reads CASSEPAWSRTEAFF. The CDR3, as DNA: TGTGCCAGCAGTGAGCCGGCGTGGAGTAGGACTGAAGCTTTCTTT.

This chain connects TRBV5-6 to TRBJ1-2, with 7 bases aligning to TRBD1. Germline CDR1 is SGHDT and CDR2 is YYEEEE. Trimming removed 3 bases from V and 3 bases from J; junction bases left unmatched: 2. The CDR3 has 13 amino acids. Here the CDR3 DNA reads TGTGCCAGCAGCTCGGGACAGTACTATGGCTACACCTTC. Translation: CASSSGQYYGYTF.

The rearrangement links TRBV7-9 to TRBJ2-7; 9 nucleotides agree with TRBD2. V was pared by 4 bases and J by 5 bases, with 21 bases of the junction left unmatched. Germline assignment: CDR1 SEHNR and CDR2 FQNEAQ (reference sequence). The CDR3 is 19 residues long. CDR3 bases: TGTGCCAGCAGCTACAACTCCCGGGAGCTAGCGGGGACCCGCGACGAGCAGTACTTC. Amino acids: CASSYNSRELAGTRDEQYF.

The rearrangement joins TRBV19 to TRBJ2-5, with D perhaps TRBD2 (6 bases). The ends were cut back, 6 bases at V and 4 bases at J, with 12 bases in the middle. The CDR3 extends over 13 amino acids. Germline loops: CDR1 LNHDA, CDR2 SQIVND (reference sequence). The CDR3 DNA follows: TGTGCCAGTAGCGGAGAGGGAGGAGAGACCCAGTACTTC. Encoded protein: CASSGEGGETQYF.

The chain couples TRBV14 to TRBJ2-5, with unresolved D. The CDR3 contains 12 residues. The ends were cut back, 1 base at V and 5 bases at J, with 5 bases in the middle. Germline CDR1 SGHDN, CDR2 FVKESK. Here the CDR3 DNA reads TGTGCCAGCAGCCAAGCCGGGGAGACCCAGTACTTC. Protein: CASSQAGETQYF.

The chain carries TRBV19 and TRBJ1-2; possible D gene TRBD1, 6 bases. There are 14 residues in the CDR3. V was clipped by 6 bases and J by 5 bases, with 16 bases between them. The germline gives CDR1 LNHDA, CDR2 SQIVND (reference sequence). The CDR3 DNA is TGTGCCAGTAGGTTCCCCGGGACAAAGTATGGCTACACCTTC. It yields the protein CASRFPGTKYGYTF.

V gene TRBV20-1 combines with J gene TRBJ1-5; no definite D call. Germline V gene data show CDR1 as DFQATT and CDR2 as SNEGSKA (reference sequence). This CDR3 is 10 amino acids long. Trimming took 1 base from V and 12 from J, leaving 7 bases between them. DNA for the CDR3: TGCAGTGCTAGAGCATCAGGCCAGCATTTT. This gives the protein CSARASGQHF.

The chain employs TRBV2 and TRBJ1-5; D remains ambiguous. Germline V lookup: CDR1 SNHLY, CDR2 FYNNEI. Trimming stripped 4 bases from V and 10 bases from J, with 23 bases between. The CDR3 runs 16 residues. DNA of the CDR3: TGTGCCAGCAGTGGTCGGCCGGGTCCTCTCGGGAGTCCCCAGCATTTT. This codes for CASSGRPGPLGSPQHF.

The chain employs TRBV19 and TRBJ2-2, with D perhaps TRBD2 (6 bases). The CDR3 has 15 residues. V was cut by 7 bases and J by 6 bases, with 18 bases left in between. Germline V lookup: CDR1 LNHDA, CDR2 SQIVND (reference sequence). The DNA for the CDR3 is TGTGCCAGTACCCGACGGGGGACGAGAGCCGGGGAGCTGTTTTTT. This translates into CASTRRGTRAGELFF.

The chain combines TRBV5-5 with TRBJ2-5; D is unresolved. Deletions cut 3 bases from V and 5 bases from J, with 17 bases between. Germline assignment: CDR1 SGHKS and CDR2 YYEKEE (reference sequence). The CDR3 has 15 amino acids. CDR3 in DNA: TGTGCCAGCAGCTCACGCGGAGAGCTGTTTGAGACCCAGTACTTC. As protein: CASSSRGELFETQYF.